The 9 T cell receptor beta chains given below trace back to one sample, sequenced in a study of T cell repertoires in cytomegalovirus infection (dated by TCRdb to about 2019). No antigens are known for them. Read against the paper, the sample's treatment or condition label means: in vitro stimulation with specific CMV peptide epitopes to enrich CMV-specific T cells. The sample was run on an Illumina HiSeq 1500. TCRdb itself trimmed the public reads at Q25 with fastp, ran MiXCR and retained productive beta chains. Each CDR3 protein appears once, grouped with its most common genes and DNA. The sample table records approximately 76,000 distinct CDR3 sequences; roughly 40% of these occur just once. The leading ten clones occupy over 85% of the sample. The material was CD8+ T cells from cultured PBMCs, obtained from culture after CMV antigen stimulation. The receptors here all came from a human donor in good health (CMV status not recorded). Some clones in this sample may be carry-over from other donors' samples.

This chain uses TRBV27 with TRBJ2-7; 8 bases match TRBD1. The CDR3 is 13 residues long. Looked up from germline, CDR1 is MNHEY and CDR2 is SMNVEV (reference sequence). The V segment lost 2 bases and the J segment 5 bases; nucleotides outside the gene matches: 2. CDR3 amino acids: CASSLDRGHEQYF. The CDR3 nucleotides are TGTGCCAGCAGTTTAGACAGGGGCCACGAGCAGTACTTC.

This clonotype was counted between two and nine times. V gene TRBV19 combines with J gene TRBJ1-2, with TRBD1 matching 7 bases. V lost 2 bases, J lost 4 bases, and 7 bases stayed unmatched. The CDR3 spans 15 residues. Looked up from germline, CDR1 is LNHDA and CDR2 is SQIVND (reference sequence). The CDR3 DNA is TGTGCCAGTAGTATATCGGGGACAGCTTTCTATGGCTACACCTTC. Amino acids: CASSISGTAFYGYTF.

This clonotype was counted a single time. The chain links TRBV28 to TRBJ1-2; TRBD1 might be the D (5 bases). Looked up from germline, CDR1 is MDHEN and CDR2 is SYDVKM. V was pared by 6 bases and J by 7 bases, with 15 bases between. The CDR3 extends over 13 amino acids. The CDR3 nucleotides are TGTGCCAGCAGCCTCCCGGGGGTGGCTGGCTACACCTTC. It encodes CASSLPGVAGYTF.

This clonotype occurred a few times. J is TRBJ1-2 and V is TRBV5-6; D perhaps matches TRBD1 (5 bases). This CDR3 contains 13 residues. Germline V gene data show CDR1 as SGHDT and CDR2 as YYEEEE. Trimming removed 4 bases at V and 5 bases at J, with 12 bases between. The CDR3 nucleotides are TGTGCCAGCAGCCCACACCGACAGTATGGCTACACCTTC. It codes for CASSPHRQYGYTF.

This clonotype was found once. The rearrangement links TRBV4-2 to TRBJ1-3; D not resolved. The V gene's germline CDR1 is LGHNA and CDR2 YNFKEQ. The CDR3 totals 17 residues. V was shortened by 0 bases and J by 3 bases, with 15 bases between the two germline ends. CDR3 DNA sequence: TGTGCCAGCAGCCAAGATCACACGCCTTCGATTGGAAACACCATATATTTT. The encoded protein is CASSQDHTPSIGNTIYF.

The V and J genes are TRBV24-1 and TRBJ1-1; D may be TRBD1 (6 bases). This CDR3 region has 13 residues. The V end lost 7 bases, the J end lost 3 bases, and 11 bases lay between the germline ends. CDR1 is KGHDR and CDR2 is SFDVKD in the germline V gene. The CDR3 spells CATREGDHTEAFF. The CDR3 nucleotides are TGTGCCACCAGGGAGGGGGATCACACTGAAGCTTTCTTT.

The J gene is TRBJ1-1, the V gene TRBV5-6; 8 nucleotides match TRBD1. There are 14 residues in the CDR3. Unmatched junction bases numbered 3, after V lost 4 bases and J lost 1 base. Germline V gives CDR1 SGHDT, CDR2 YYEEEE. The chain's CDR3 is CASSDGTGNTEAFF. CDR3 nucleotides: TGTGCCAGCAGCGATGGGACAGGGAACACTGAAGCTTTCTTT.

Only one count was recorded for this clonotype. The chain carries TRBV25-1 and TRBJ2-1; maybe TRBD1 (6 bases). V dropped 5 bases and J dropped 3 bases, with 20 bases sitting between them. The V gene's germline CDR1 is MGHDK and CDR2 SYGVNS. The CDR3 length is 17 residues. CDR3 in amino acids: CASSHNDRSIGYNEQFF. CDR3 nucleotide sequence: TGTGCCAGCAGTCACAACGACAGGTCTATAGGCTACAATGAGCAGTTCTTC. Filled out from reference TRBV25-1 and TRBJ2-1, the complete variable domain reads EADIYQTPRYLVIGTGKKITLECSQTMGHDKMYWYQQDPGMELHLIHYSYGVNSTEKGDLSSESTVSRIRTEHFPLTLESARPSHTSQYLCASSHNDRSIGYNEQFFGPGTRLTVL.

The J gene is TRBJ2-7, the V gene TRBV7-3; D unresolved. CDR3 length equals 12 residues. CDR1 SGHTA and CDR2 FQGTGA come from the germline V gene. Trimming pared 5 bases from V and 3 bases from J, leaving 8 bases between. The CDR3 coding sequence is TGTGCCAGCAGCGATAATGGCTACGAGCAGTACTTC. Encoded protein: CASSDNGYEQYF.